Below, 7 T cell receptor beta chains from the same sample are listed, as sequenced in a study of shared clonotypes between healthy human individuals. Method: immunoSEQ multiplex PCR; TCRdb's copy keeps in-frame clones and lacks some. This sample has hundreds of thousands of clones, with approximately 79% found just once. Sequenced material: memory CD4+ T cells sorted from blood. Subset defined: CD45RA-negative fraction. The receptors derive from a woman between 25 and 40 years old in good health.

The V and J genes are TRBV5-1 and TRBJ2-4, with 9 bases aligning to TRBD1. V gave up 4 bases and J gave up 8 bases; unmatched junction bases: 7. The CDR3 has 14 residues. Per the germline V gene, CDR1 is SGHRS and CDR2 is YFSETQ. CDR3 protein: CASSPSGQGDIQYF. The CDR3 DNA follows: TGCGCCAGCAGCCCGTCGGGACAGGGAGACATTCAGTACTTC.

The chain has TRBV6-1 and TRBJ2-5, with 9 bases identical to TRBD1. This CDR3 contains 15 residues. Germline V gene sequence: CDR1 MNHNS, CDR2 SASEGT. With 10 bases clipped from V and 4 bases from J, the junction kept 13 bases outside the gene matches. CDR3 sequence: CAIGEQGAPGETQYF. CDR3 sequence (DNA): TGTGCCATCGGGGAACAGGGGGCGCCGGGAGAGACCCAGTACTTC.

This chain links TRBV19 with TRBJ2-6; 7 nucleotides line up with TRBD1. CDR3 length: 14 residues. V was pared by 10 bases and J by 0 bases, with 3 bases of the junction left unmatched. The germline CDR1 and CDR2 sequences are LNHDA and SQIVND (reference sequence). The chain's CDR3 is CATRDSSGANVLTF. CDR3 DNA: TGTGCCACCCGGGACAGCTCTGGGGCCAACGTCCTGACTTTC.

CDR3 loop: CASSPRTIRDAAFEAFF. The CDR3 nucleotides read TGTGCCAGCTCACCACGTACTATCAGGGACGCGGCTTTTGAAGCTTTCTTT. The V gene is TRBV18, the J gene TRBJ1-1; possible D gene TRBD1, 5 bases. Trimming pared 1 base from V and 7 bases from J, leaving 22 bases between. The length of the CDR3 is 17 residues. Germline CDR1 is KGHSH and CDR2 is LQKENI.

This chain joins TRBV25-1 and TRBJ1-3; perhaps TRBD1 as D (6 bases). CDR1 MGHDK and CDR2 SYGVNS come from the germline V gene. V gave up 8 bases and J gave up 4 bases, with 15 bases separating them. This CDR3 spans 14 amino acids. Written as DNA, the CDR3 is TGTGCCAGCTCACTAGGGGGAGCAGGAAACACCATATATTTT. It codes for CASSLGGAGNTIYF.

The J gene is TRBJ2-6, the V gene TRBV9; D unclear. CDR3 length: 15 amino acids. Germline assignment: CDR1 SGDLS and CDR2 YYNGEE. V was cut by 0 bases and J by 2 bases, with 6 bases left in between. Here the CDR3 DNA reads TGTGCCAGCAGCGTAGGTAGAACTGGGGCCAACGTCCTGACTTTC. Its translation is CASSVGRTGANVLTF.

V gene TRBV28 combines with J gene TRBJ2-7, with a possible D match to TRBD2 (5 bases). The CDR3 runs 15 residues. CDR1 and CDR2 (germline): MDHEN, SYDVKM. Trimming removed 1 base at V and 2 bases at J, with 12 bases between. CDR3 region: CASSLFNGIPYEQYF. As DNA, the CDR3 is TGTGCCAGCAGTTTATTCAACGGGATCCCCTACGAGCAGTACTTC. Together with reference TRBV28 and TRBJ2-7, the CDR3 gives the full variable domain: DVKVTQSSRYLVKRTGEKVFLECVQDMDHENMFWYRQDPGLGLRLIYFSYDVKMKEKGDIPEGYSVSREKKERFSLILESASTNQTSMYLCASSLFNGIPYEQYFGPGTRLTVT.